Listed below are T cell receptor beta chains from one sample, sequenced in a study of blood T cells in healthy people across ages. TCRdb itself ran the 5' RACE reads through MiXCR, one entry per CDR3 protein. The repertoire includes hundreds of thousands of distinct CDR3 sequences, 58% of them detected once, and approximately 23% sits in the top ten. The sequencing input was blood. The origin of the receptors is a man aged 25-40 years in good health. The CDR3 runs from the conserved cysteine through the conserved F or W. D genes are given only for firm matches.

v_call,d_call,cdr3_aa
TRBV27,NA,CASGPTAFLTSEQFF
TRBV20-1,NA,CSARRPGGEAFF
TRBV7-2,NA,CASSLELRGEAFF
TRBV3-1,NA,CASSQDNRPTSSVGADTQYF
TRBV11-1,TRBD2,CASSSARTSTSGVTKNIQYF
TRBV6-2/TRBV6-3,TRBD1,CASGQGARGYTF
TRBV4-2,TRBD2,CASSQDRVQRGAWETQYF
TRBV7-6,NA,CASSPSLEGGYTF
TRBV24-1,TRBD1,CATSGRGQGTAETQFF
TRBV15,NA,CATSRPGVAEETQYF
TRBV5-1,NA,CASSLEQAYNEQFF
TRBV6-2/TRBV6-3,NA,CASSYWGQAYNEQFF
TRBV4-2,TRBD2,CASSQEVAAGAYEQYF
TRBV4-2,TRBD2,CASSQDTSGPTDTQYF
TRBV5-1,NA,CASSLASTDTQYF
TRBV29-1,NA,CSVGSASNTGELFF
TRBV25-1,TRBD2,CASIGSGLASNEQFF
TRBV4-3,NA,CASSNTYIASDAQYF
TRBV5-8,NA,CASSLTTGINRNRVSYEQYF
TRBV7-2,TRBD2,CASSQGLAAFSYNEQFF
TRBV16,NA,CASSPRRSDTQYF
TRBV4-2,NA,CASSQTSTSSTNEKLFF
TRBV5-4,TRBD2,CASSGGTSGPQETQYF
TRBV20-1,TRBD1,CSALDRTSATGELFF
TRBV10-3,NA,CAISANYEQYF
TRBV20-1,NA,CSARASLSGANVLTF
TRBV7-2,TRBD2,CASSHSGDNYEQYF
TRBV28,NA,CASSITTYEQYF
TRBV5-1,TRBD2,CASRRTSAETQYF
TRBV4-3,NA,CASSQEPFLNEQFF
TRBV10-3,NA,CATRTEKETQYF
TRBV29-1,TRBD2,CSLSGTSGSEETQYF
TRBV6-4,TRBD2,CASSLAGEGNEQFF
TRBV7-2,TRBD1,CASRPRQGYGYTF
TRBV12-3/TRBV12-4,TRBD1,CASDSRQGQETLLTKGYTF
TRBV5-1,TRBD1,CVSSLGQGSDGYTF
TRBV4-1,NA,CASSQWRGRNEQFF
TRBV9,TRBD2,CASSGGRDANVLTF
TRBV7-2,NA,CASSPKGGSGYTF
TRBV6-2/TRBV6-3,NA,CASSPQNPTYEQYF
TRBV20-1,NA,CSAVLRVQETQYF
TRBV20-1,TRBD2,CSAIAPSGRNEQFF
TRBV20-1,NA,CSAREGGQYEQYF
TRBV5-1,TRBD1,CASSLAAPQGAYGYTF
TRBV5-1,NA,CASSRDGGHRETQYF
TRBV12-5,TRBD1,CASGLAPRTGHGYTF
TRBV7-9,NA,CASSLKYESRLSTDTQYF
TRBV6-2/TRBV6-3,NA,CASSPRAPGANVLTF
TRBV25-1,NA,CASSDPGRRSPLHF
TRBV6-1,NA,CASSPHSVGLGVGYTF
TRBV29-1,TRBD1,CSVDDGQGVEDEQFF
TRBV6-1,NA,CASRSYGGTPTGNIQYF
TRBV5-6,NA,CASSLGGFNTEAFF
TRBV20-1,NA,CSALDRRFQETQYF
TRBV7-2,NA,CASSLEYLGYEQYF
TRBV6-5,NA,CASTGAGELFF
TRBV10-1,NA,CASSDGGAGQETQYF
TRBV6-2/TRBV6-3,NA,CASRDGGSDGYTF
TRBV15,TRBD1,CATSRRQGNIQYF